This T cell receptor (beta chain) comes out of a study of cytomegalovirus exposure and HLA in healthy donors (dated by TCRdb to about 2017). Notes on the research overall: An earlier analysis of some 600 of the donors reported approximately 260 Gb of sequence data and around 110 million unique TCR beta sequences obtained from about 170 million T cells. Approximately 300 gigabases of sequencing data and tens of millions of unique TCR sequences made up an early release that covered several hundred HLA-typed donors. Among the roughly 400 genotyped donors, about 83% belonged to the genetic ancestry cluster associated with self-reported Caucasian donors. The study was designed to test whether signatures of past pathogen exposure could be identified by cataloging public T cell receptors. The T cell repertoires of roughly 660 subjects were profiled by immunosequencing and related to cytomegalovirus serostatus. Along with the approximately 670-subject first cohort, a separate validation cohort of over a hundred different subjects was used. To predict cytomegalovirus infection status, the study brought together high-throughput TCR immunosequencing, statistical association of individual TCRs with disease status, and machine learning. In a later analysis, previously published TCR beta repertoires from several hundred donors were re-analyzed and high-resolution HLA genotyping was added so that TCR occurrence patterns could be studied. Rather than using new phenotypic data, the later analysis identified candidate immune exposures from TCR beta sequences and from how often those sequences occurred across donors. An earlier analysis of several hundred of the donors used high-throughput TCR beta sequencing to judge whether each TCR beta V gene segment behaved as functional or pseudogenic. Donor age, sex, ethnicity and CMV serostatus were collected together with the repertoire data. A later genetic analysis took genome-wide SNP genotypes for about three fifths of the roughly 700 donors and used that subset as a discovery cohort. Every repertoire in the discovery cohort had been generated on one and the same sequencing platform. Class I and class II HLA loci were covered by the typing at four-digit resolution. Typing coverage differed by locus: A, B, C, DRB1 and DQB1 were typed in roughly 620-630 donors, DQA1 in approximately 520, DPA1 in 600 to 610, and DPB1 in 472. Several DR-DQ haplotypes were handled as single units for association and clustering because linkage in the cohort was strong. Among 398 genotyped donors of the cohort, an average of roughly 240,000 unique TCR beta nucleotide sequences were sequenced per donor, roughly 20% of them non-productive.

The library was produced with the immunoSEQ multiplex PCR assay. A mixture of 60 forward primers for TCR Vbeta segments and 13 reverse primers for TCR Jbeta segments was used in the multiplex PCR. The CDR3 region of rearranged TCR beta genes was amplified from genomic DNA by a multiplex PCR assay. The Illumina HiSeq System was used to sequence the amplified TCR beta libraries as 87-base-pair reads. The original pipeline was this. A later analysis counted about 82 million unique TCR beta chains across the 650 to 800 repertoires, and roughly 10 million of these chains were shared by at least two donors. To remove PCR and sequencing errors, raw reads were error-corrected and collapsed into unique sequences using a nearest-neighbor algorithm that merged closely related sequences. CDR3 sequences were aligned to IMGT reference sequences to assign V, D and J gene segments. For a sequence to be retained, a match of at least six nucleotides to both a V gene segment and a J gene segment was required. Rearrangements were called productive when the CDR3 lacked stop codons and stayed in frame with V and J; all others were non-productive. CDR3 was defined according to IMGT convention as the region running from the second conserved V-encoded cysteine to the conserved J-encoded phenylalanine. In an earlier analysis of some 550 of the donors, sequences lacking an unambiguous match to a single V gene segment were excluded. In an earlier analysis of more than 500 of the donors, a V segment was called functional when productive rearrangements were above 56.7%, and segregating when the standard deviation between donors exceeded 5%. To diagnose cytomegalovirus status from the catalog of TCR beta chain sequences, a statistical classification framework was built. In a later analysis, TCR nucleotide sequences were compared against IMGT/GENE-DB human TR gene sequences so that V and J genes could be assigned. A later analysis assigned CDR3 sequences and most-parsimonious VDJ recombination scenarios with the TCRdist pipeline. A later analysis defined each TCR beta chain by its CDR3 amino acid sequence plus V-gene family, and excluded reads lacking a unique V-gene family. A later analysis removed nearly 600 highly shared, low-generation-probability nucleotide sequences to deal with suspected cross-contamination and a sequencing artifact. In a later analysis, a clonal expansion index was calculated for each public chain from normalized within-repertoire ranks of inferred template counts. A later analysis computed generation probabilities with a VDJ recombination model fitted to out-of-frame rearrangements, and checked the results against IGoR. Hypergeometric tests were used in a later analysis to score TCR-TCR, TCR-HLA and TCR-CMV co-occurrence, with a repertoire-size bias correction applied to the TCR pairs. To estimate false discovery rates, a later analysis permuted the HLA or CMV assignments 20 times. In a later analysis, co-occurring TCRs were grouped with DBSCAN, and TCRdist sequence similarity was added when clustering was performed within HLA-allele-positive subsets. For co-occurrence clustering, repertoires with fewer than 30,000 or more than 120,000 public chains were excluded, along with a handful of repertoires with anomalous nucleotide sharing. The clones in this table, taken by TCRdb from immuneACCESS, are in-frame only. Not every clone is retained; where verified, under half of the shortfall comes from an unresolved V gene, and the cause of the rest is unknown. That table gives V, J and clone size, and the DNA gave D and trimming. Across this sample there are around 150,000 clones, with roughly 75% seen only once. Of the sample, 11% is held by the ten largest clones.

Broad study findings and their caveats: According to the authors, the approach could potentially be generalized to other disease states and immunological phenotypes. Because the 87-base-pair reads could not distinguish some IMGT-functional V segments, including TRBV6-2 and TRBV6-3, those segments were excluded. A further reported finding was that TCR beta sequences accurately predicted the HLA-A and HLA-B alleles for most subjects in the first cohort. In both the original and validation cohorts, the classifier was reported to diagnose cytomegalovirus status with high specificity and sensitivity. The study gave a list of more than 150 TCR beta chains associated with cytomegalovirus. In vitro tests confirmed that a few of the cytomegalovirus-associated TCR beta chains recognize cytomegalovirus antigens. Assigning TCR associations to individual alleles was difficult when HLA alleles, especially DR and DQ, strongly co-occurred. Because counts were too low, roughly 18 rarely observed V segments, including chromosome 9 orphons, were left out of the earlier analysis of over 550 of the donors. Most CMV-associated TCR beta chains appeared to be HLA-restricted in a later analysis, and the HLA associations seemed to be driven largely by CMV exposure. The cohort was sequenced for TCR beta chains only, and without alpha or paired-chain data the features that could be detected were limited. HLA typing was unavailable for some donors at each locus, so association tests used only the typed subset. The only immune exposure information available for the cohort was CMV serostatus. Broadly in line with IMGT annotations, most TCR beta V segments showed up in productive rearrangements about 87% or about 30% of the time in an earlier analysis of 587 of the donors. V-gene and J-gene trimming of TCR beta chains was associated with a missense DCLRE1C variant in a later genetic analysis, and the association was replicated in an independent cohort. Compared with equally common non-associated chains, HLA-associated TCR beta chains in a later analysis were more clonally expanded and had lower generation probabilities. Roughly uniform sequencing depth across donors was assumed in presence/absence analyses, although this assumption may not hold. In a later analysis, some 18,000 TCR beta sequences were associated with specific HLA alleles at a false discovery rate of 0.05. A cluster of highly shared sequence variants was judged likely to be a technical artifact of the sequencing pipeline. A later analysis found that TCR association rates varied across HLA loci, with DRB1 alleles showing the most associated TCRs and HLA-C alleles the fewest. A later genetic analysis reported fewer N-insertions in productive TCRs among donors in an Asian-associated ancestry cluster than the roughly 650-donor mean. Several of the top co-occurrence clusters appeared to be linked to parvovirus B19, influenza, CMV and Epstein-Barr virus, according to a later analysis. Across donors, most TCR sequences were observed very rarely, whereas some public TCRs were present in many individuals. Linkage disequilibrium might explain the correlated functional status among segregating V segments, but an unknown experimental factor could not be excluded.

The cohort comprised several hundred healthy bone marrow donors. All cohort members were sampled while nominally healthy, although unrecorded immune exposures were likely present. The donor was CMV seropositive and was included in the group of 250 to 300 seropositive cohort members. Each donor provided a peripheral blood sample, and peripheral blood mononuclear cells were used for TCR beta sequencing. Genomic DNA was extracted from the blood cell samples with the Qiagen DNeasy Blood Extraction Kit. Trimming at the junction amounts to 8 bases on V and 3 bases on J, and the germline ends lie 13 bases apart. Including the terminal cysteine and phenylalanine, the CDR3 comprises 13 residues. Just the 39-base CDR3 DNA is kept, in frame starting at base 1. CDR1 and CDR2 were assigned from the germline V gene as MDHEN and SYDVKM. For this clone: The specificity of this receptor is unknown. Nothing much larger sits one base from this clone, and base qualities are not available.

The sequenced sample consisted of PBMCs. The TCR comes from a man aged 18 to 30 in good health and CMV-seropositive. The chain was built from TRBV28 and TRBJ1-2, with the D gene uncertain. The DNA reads TGTGCCAGCGTGGGCGGGTTTGACTATGGCTACACCTTC. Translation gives CASVGGFDYGYTF.